This T cell receptor (beta chain) was documented in a study of blood T cell repertoires in COVID-19. Overall study context: Donors in the United States, Italy and Spain gave samples during acute or convalescent COVID-19.

Assay used: immunoSEQ multiplex PCR; TCRdb lists only in-frame clones, some missing. The sample lists 200,000 to 300,000 clones, 85% to 90% occurring once. Cohort 3 recovered donors had two negative PCRs, clearance, or symptom resolution. The germline CDR1 and CDR2 sequences are SGHRS and YFSETQ. The junction had 14 bases not matched to a gene; V was cut back by 4 bases and J by 7 bases. This CDR3 is built from 16 residues. The clonotype comes from a man aged 40-55 years who had recovered from COVID-19. The chain combines TRBV5-1 with TRBJ2-1, with 7 bases identical to TRBD1. The specimen sequenced was PBMCs or T cells enriched from blood (not recorded which). The CDR3 bases are TGCGCCAGCAGCAACGTAGACAGGGTAACTGTTAATGAGCAGTTCTTC. Translation: CASSNVDRVTVNEQFF.